The rows below give T cell receptor beta chains drawn from one sample of a study of early T cells in non-severe SARS-CoV-2 infection. TCRdb independently ran MiXCR on the 5' RACE reads; one entry per CDR3 protein. Here the sample spans some 91,000 distinct CDR3 sequences, about 13% being singletons. Sequences were obtained from whole blood. The origin of the receptors is an adult who was a healthcare worker with PCR-confirmed SARS-CoV-2 infection or an uninfected control (not recorded which). Each CDR3 is given with its conserved first and last residue. D genes are given only for firm matches. Rows may omit the clone size; those that give it use once, few, many or a size class.

abundance,d_gene,j_gene,v_gene,CDR3nt,CDR3aa
many,.,TRBJ2-1,TRBV3-1,TGTGCCAGCAGCCAAGATATCCCTAGCTCCTACAATGAGCAGTTCTTC,CASSQDIPSSYNEQFF
.,TRBD2,TRBJ2-3,TRBV20-1,TGCAGTGCTAGCTTACTAGCGGGGGTCACAGATACGCAGTATTTT,CSASLLAGVTDTQYF
few,TRBD1,TRBJ1-1,TRBV7-9,TGTGCCAGCCCCAACTCGACAGGGATGACTGAAGCTTTCTTT,CASPNSTGMTEAFF
.,.,TRBJ2-1,TRBV6-4,TGTGCCAGCAGTGACGAGGCAGGGGAGTACAATGAGCAGTTCTTC,CASSDEAGEYNEQFF
.,.,TRBJ1-4,TRBV29-1,TGCAGCGCCCGGACAGTAATTAATGAAAAACTGTTTTTT,CSARTVINEKLFF
many,.,TRBJ2-2,TRBV12-3/TRBV12-4,TGTGCCAGCAGTAAGGCGGGGAAGACGAACACCGGGGAGCTGTTTTTT,CASSKAGKTNTGELFF
many,.,TRBJ1-4,TRBV6-2/TRBV6-3,TGTGCCAGCAGTCATTTCGACAGACTTAATGAAAAACTGTTTTTT,CASSHFDRLNEKLFF
few,TRBD1,TRBJ2-3,TRBV24-1,TGTGCCACCAGTGATTTAAGGGGGCGCGGAACAGATACGCAGTATTTT,CATSDLRGRGTDTQYF
many,.,TRBJ2-7,TRBV4-1,TGCGCCAGCAGCCCGCAAGTCCATGCGAGCTCCTACGAGCAGTACTTC,CASSPQVHASSYEQYF
.,.,TRBJ2-2,TRBV29-1,TGCAGCGTTGATCTGACAGGCAACACCGGGGAGCTGTTTTTT,CSVDLTGNTGELFF
many,TRBD2,TRBJ2-1,TRBV20-1,TGCAGTGCTAGCCTCGGACTAGCCTACAATGAGCAGTTCTTC,CSASLGLAYNEQFF
.,.,TRBJ2-2,TRBV6-5,TGTGCCAGCAGAGCCCCCAGGGGGGCTAACACCGGGGAGCTGTTTTTT,CASRAPRGANTGELFF
.,TRBD1,TRBJ2-6,TRBV28,TGTGCCATCAGTTTATTACAGGGGAACTCTGGGTCCGACGTCCTGACTTTC,CAISLLQGNSGSDVLTF
few,TRBD1,TRBJ2-3,TRBV11-2,TGTGCCAGCAGCACAAGCCTGGGACAGGGAAGAGATACGCAGTATTTT,CASSTSLGQGRDTQYF
.,TRBD1,TRBJ2-7,TRBV20-1,TGCAGTGCTGACCGGGACAGAGAGACCTACGAGCAGTACTTC,CSADRDRETYEQYF
many,TRBD1,TRBJ1-2,TRBV6-5,TGTGCCAGCAGTACAGGGGGTCCTAACTATGGCTACACCTTC,CASSTGGPNYGYTF
few,TRBD1,TRBJ2-2,TRBV11-2,TGTGCCAGCAGCTCGACCTCGGACAGGCTTAGTCCGACCGGGGAGCTGTTTTTT,CASSSTSDRLSPTGELFF
few,.,TRBJ1-1,TRBV6-6,TGTGCCAGCAGTTACGTGGGGGAAACTGAAGCTTTCTTT,CASSYVGETEAFF
many,.,TRBJ2-2,TRBV7-2,TGTGCCAGCAGCTTAGTTCCAGGGGTGGGCGCCGGGGAGCTGTTTTTT,CASSLVPGVGAGELFF
.,.,TRBJ1-2,TRBV9,TGTGCCAGCAGCGTAGGTGCGTACTATGGCTACACCTTC,CASSVGAYYGYTF
many,TRBD1,TRBJ2-7,TRBV20-1,TGCAGTGCCATCCCCCCGGTGGGGACAGGGAGCGACGAGCAGTACTTC,CSAIPPVGTGSDEQYF
few,TRBD1,TRBJ2-2,TRBV19,TGTGCCAGTAGTGACAGGGGCGGGGAGCTGTTTTTT,CASSDRGGELFF
few,TRBD1,TRBJ1-1,TRBV5-1,TGCGCCAGCAGCCCCGGGACAGGGGGCTATAACACTGAAGCTTTCTTT,CASSPGTGGYNTEAFF
few,TRBD1,TRBJ1-4,TRBV7-9,TGTGCCAGCAGGAACACAGGGGCACTGTTTTTT,CASRNTGALFF
many,TRBD2,TRBJ2-1,TRBV5-1,TGCGCCAGCAGCCCTGGGCTAGCGGGGTCGGCGCATGAGCAGTTCTTC,CASSPGLAGSAHEQFF
many,.,TRBJ1-1,TRBV7-2,TGTGCCAGCAGCTTTAACAGGCAGAACACTGAAGCTTTCTTT,CASSFNRQNTEAFF
few,.,TRBJ2-3,TRBV25-1,TGTGCCAGCAGTGGTCGGCTTGGGGGGGATACGCAGTATTTT,CASSGRLGGDTQYF
.,TRBD2,TRBJ2-1,TRBV6-2/TRBV6-3,TGTGCCAGCACCCTCAGCGGGGGGGCCCCACAGTTCTTC,CASTLSGGAPQFF
many,.,TRBJ2-3,TRBV7-2,TGTGCCAGCAGCTCCCGGGGGGATACGCAGTATTTT,CASSSRGDTQYF
many,.,TRBJ2-7,TRBV6-5,TGTGCCAGCGGAACCGGGTACGGCTACGAGCAGTACTTC,CASGTGYGYEQYF
many,TRBD2,TRBJ2-2,TRBV7-2,TGTGCCAGCAGCTTAGCCGGACTAGCCCCGGGAGGGGAGCTGTTTTTT,CASSLAGLAPGGELFF
few,.,TRBJ2-7,TRBV18,TGTGCCAGCTCAACAGACAGTGGAGGGTCCTACGAGCAGTACTTC,CASSTDSGGSYEQYF
many,.,TRBJ1-1,TRBV3-1,TGTGCCAGCAGCCGAAACACTCGCACTGAAGCTTTCTTT,CASSRNTRTEAFF
few,.,TRBJ2-3,TRBV11-2,TGTGCCAGCAGCGGGGGCGCTGATACGCAGTATTTT,CASSGGADTQYF
few,.,TRBJ2-2,TRBV7-9,TGTGCCAGCAGCCCAGGGACCGGGGAGCTGTTTTTT,CASSPGTGELFF
few,.,TRBJ1-2,TRBV28,TGTGCCAGCGGAAGATTACACGGTTTCGCCTTC,CASGRLHGFAF
few,TRBD2,TRBJ2-1,TRBV20-1,TGCAGTGCTAGAGTCCTTAGCGGGGGTACCTACAATGAGCAGTTCTTC,CSARVLSGGTYNEQFF
.,TRBD1,TRBJ2-7,TRBV19,TGTGCCAGTAGTGGTCAACCGGGACAGGGTCTTGCCTCAGCCTACGAGCAGTACTTC,CASSGQPGQGLASAYEQYF
.,.,TRBJ1-2,TRBV29-1,TGCAGCGTCTACGTGGGCGTCTCTCCCTATGGCTACACCTTC,CSVYVGVSPYGYTF
.,TRBD1,TRBJ2-5,TRBV4-2,TGTGCCAGCAGCCCCCAGACAGGGCCCCAAGAGACCCAGTACTTC,CASSPQTGPQETQYF
.,.,TRBJ2-5,TRBV7-2,TGTGCCAGCAGCCCGGGTCAGGTGGAGACCCAGTACTTC,CASSPGQVETQYF
.,TRBD1,TRBJ1-2,TRBV18,TGTGCCAGCGCGGACCTGACAGGGTCCCAGGGAGGCTACACCTTC,CASADLTGSQGGYTF
.,.,TRBJ2-3,TRBV28,TGTGCCAGCAGTTTGGGGGGACCCCGCGGGGATACGCAGTATTTT,CASSLGGPRGDTQYF
many,TRBD1,TRBJ1-2,TRBV7-3,TGTGCCAGCAGCTTATCCAGACAGGGGAGTTATGGCTACACCTTC,CASSLSRQGSYGYTF
many,.,TRBJ1-2,TRBV7-9,TGTGCCAGCAGCTTAGCTCCAAGCCACTATGGCTACACCTTC,CASSLAPSHYGYTF
.,TRBD1,TRBJ2-7,TRBV4-1,TGCGCCAGCAGCCAAGTCGACAGGGGGAGACTGGACGAGCAGTACTTC,CASSQVDRGRLDEQYF
.,TRBD2,TRBJ2-1,TRBV20-1,TGCAGTGCTACCCGACTAGCGGGCAATGAGCAGTTCTTC,CSATRLAGNEQFF
few,.,TRBJ1-6,TRBV10-3,TGTGCCATCAGTGATCCGGGGTCCGATTCACCCCTCCACTTT,CAISDPGSDSPLHF